This T cell receptor (beta chain) appears in the sequencing data of a study of shared clonotypes between healthy human individuals. The CDR3 covers 17 residues. V was pared by 2 bases and J by 0 bases, with 14 bases between. Germline-derived CDR1 and CDR2 are ENHRY and SYGVKD. The repertoire was sequenced with immunoSEQ multiplex PCR; TCRdb's copy has only in-frame clones and lacks some. The sample includes about 1 million clones, 60% to 80% of them seen just once. Study outcomes and limitations: Generation probability values for non-shared clonotypes were lower than those for clonotypes shared by all four donors.

Concerning this clone: Its matching antigen is unknown.

This receptor was identified in a man younger than 35 in good health. The sample consisted of memory CD4+ T cells sorted from blood. Described subset: CD45RA-negative fraction. This sequence joins TRBV10-3 and TRBJ1-5, with D perhaps matching TRBD1 (5 bases). This CDR3 reads CAISESGRGASNQPQHF. The CDR3 DNA is TGTGCCATCAGTGAGAGTGGCAGAGGGGCTAGCAATCAGCCCCAGCATTTT.